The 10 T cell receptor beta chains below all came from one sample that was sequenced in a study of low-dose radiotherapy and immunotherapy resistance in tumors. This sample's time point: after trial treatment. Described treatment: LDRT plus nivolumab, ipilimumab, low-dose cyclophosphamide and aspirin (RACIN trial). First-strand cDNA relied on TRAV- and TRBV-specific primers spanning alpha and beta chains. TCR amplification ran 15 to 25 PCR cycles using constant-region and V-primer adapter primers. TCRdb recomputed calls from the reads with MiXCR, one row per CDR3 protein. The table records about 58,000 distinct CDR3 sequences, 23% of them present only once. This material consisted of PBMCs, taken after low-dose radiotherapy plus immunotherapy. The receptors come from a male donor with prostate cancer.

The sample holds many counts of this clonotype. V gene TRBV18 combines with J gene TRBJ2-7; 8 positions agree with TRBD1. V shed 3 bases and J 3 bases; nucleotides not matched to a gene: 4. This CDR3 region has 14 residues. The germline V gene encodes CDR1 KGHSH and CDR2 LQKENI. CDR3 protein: CASSPAQGGYEQYF. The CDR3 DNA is TGTGCCAGCTCACCGGCACAGGGGGGCTACGAGCAGTACTTC.

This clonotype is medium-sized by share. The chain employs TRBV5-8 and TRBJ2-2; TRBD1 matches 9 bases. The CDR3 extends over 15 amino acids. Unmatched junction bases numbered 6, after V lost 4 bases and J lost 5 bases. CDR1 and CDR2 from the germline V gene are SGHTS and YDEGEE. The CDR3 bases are TGTGCCAGCAGCGCTACAGGGGGCAGGACCGGGGAGCTGTTTTTT. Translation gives CASSATGGRTGELFF.

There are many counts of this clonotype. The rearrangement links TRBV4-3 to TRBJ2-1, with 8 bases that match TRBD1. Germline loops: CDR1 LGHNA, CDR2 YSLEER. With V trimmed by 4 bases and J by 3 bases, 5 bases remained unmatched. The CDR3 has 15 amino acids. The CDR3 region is CASSLSGQGYNEQFF. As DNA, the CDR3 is TGCGCCAGCAGCCTCAGCGGACAGGGCTACAATGAGCAGTTCTTC.

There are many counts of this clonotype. The CDR3 sequence: CASSLAGISSYNEQFF. The CDR3 nucleotides are TGTGCCAGCAGCTTGGCAGGGATCAGCTCCTACAATGAGCAGTTCTTC. The chain combines TRBV7-9 with TRBJ2-1; TRBD1 is a possible D gene (5 bases). Germline CDR1 SEHNR, CDR2 FQNEAQ (reference sequence). CDR3 length: 16 amino acids. V lost 3 bases to trimming and J lost 0 bases, with 12 bases between them.

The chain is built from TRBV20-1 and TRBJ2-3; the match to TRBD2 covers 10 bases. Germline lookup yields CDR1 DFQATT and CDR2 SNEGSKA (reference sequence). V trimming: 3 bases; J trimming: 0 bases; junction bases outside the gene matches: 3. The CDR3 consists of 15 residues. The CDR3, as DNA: TGCAGTGCTAGTGCTAGCGGGGGCAGCACAGATACGCAGTATTTT. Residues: CSASASGGSTDTQYF.

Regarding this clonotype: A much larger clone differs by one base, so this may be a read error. The CDR3: CAWSGLGAANTGVLFF. CDR3 DNA sequence: TGTGCCTGGAGTGGACTAGGGGCCGCGAACACCGGGGTGCTGTTTTTT. The rearrangement joins TRBV30 to TRBJ2-2; D is perhaps TRBD2 (6 bases). CDR1 and CDR2 (germline): GTSNPN, SVGIG (reference sequence). CDR3 length: 16 residues.

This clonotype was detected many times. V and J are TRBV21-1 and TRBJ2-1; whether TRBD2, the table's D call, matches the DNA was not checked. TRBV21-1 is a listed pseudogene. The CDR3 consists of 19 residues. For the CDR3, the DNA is TGTGCCAGCAGATTTCATCGGCCACCTACGGGAGCCACCGACAATGAGCAGTTCTTC. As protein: CASRFHRPPTGATDNEQFF.

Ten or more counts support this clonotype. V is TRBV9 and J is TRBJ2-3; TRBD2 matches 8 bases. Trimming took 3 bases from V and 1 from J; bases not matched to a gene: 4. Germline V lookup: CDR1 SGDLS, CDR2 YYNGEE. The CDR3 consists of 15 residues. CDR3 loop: CASSEAGLGTDTQYF. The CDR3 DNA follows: TGTGCCAGCAGCGAGGCGGGACTAGGCACAGATACGCAGTATTTT.

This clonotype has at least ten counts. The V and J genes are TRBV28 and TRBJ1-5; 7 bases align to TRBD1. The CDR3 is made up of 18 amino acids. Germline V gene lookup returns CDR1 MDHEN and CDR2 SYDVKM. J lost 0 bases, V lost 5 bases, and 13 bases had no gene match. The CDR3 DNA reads TGTGCCAGCAGTCACCCCAGCGGGACAGAAAGTAGCAATCAGCCCCAGCATTTT. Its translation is CASSHPSGTESSNQPQHF.

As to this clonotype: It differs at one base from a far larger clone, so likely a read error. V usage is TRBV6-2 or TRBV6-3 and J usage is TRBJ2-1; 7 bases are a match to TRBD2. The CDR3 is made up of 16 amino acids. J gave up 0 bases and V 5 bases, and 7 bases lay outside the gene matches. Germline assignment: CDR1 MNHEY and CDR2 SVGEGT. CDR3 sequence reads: CASSELGGSSYNEQFF. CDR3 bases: TGTGCCAGCAGTGAACTCGGGGGGAGCTCCTACAATGAGCAGTTCTTC.